What follows are 20 T cell receptor beta chains derived from one specimen sequenced in a study of control samples from healthy donors and cancer patients. Profiled with immunoSEQ multiplex PCR; TCRdb holds only in-frame clones, not every one. The sample lists 60,000 to 75,000 clones; approximately 89% were seen once. Material for sequencing was PBMCs. The receptors were sampled from a man in his sixties with colorectal cancer.

The V and J genes are TRBV6-1 and TRBJ1-5, with D possibly being TRBD1 (5 bases). From germline, CDR1 is MNHNS and CDR2 SASEGT. The CDR3 has 16 amino acids. Trimming cost V 4 bases and J 0 bases, with 13 bases left between them. The CDR3, as DNA: TGTGCCAGCAGTGCCCTGGGGCAGTATAGCAATCAGCCCCAGCATTTT. It specifies CASSALGQYSNQPQHF.

This clone was observed a handful of times. The chain is built from TRBV20-1 and TRBJ2-2; 7 bases map to TRBD1. After removal of 3 bases from V and 4 bases from J, the junction contained 11 bases not matched to a gene. The CDR3 runs 16 residues. The germline V gene has CDR1 DFQATT and CDR2 SNEGSKA (reference sequence). The CDR3 is CSASPDDREFTGELFF. The CDR3 region has the DNA TGCAGTGCTAGTCCGGATGACAGGGAGTTCACCGGGGAGCTGTTTTTT.

The CDR3 reads CASSPGQNTEAFF. CDR3 bases: TGCGCCAGCAGCCCGGGACAGAACACTGAAGCTTTCTTT. V gene TRBV5-1 combines with J gene TRBJ1-1; D is perhaps TRBD1 (6 bases). The germline CDR1 and CDR2 sequences are SGHRS and YFSETQ. There are 13 residues in the CDR3. Trimming left V 4 bases short and J 1 base short, with 8 bases between.

The V gene is TRBV4-1, the J gene TRBJ2-5, with TRBD2 as a possible D gene (6 bases). This CDR3 is built from 15 residues. Per the germline V gene, CDR1 is MGHRA and CDR2 is YSYEKL. V lost 4 bases, J lost 1 base, and 13 bases lay in between. CDR3 nucleotides: TGCGCCAGCAGCCCCTTTGAGGGAGGCCAAGAGACCCAGTACTTC. Encoded protein: CASSPFEGGQETQYF.

The rearrangement links TRBV7-9 to TRBJ1-6, with 9 bases lining up with TRBD1. Trimming took 5 bases from V and 7 from J; bases not matched to a gene: 0. The CDR3 is 13 amino acids. In germline, CDR1 is SEHNR, CDR2 FQNEAQ (reference sequence). CDR3 residues: CASSGQGNSPLHF. The DNA for the CDR3 is TGTGCCAGCAGCGGACAGGGGAATTCACCCCTCCACTTT.

The chain is built from TRBV3-1 (or the pseudogene TRBV3-2) and TRBJ2-1; 9 bases align to TRBD1. Germline CDR1 and CDR2: LGHDT and YNNKEL (reference sequence). The CDR3 length is 16 residues. Trimming removed 1 base from V and 8 bases from J; junction bases left unmatched: 9. CDR3 protein: CASSQVAGTGFDEQFF. CDR3 nucleotides: TGTGCCAGCAGCCAAGTCGCCGGGACAGGGTTCGATGAGCAGTTCTTC.

J is TRBJ1-6 and V is TRBV27, with D hard to call. The CDR3 runs to 15 residues. V was clipped by 5 bases and J by 6 bases, with 14 bases between them. Germline V lookup: CDR1 MNHEY, CDR2 SMNVEV (reference sequence). The CDR3 here is CASSIEARVNSPLHF. The CDR3 region has the DNA TGTGCCAGCAGTATTGAAGCGAGGGTTAATTCACCCCTCCACTTT.

This clone has more than one count but fewer than ten. V is TRBV2 and J is TRBJ2-1; 7 bases map to TRBD1. The CDR3 extends over 15 amino acids. V lost 2 bases and J lost 6; bases outside the gene matches: 7. The germline CDR1 and CDR2 sequences are SNHLY and FYNNEI. Written as DNA, the CDR3 is TGTGCCAGCAGTGAACAAGGGCAGGGGGTCAATGAGCAGTTCTTC. As protein: CASSEQGQGVNEQFF.

The chain is built from TRBV5-5 and TRBJ1-1, with D unresolved. The germline CDR1 and CDR2 sequences are SGHKS and YYEKEE (reference sequence). The V gene lost 6 bases and the J gene lost 0 bases, with 12 bases spanning the gap. The CDR3 extends over 14 amino acids. This CDR3 reads CASTLTGVNTEAFF. CDR3 DNA: TGTGCCAGCACCCTCACGGGAGTGAACACTGAAGCTTTCTTT. Based on the CDR3 plus reference TRBV5-5 and TRBJ1-1, the full variable domain is DAGVTQSPTHLIKTRGQQVTLRCSPISGHKSVSWYQQVLGQGPQFIFQYYEKEERGRGNFPDRFSARQFPNYSSELNVNALLLGDSALYLCASTLTGVNTEAFFGQGTRLTVV.

The chain couples TRBV11-1 to TRBJ1-2; D gene ambiguous. V gave up 3 bases and J gave up 0 bases, with 8 bases separating them. The length of the CDR3 is 14 residues. Germline CDR1 is SGHAT and CDR2 is FQDESV (reference sequence). The CDR3 region has the DNA TGTGCCAGCAGCTTGGGCCCGACTAACTATGGCTACACCTTC. This translates into CASSLGPTNYGYTF.

This clone was seen only once. This chain connects TRBV19 to TRBJ2-3; 11 positions agree with TRBD1. The CDR3 totals 17 residues. With V trimmed by 5 bases and J by 4 bases, 11 bases remained unmatched. The germline V gene has CDR1 LNHDA and CDR2 SQIVND (reference sequence). For the CDR3, the DNA is TGTGCCAGTAGTCCCTCCGCCGGGACAGGGGGGTCAGATACGCAGTATTTT. As protein: CASSPSAGTGGSDTQYF.

The V gene is TRBV27, the J gene TRBJ1-6; 8 bases map to TRBD1. The CDR3 runs to 19 residues. The germline CDR1 and CDR2 sequences are MNHEY and SMNVEV (reference sequence). V lost 3 bases and J lost 6; bases outside the gene matches: 16. CDR3 nucleotide sequence: TGTGCCAGCAGTTTTCTCAACAGGGGGAGTGCCTCGGCTAATTCACCCCTCCACTTT. This translates into CASSFLNRGSASANSPLHF.

The V call is TRBV5-1, the J call TRBJ1-5; D is undetermined. The length of the CDR3 is 17 residues. CDR1 and CDR2 (germline): SGHRS, YFSETQ. V gave up 0 bases and J gave up 2 bases, with 15 bases separating them. The CDR3 sequence is CASSLDAPTSGNQPQHF. In nucleotides, the CDR3 is TGCGCCAGCAGCTTGGACGCACCTACCTCGGGCAATCAGCCCCAGCATTTT.

The chain carries TRBV6-2 or TRBV6-3 and TRBJ2-7; the D gene is possibly TRBD1 (5 bases). The V end lost 2 bases, the J end lost 5 bases, and 19 bases lay between the germline ends. The CDR3 has 16 amino acids. Looked up from germline, CDR1 is MNHEY and CDR2 is SVGEGT. The CDR3 loop reads CASSYRYRTRGDEQYF. The CDR3 DNA follows: TGTGCCAGCAGTTACCGATACAGGACACGAGGCGACGAGCAGTACTTC.

The chain uses TRBV9 and TRBJ2-1, with 7 bases that match TRBD1. Trimming took 4 bases from V and 10 from J; bases not matched to a gene: 5. Germline V gene sequence: CDR1 SGDLS, CDR2 YYNGEE. The length of the CDR3 is 12 residues. CDR3 sequence: CASSRGGGEQFF. CDR3 coding DNA: TGTGCCAGCAGCAGAGGGGGCGGAGAGCAGTTCTTC.

The genes are TRBV9 and TRBJ2-7; 7 bases agree with TRBD1. The germline V gene has CDR1 SGDLS and CDR2 YYNGEE. With 1 base clipped from V and 2 bases from J, the junction kept 6 bases outside the gene matches. The length of the CDR3 is 15 residues. CDR3 bases: TGTGCCAGCAGCGTACAGGCAGGGGGTCCCTACGAGCAGTACTTC. Translating gives CASSVQAGGPYEQYF.

This chain links TRBV20-1 with TRBJ2-5; no reliable D call. CDR3 length equals 10 residues. The V gene's germline CDR1 is DFQATT and CDR2 SNEGSKA (reference sequence). The CDR3: CRVKEETQYF. The CDR3 region has the DNA TGCAGAGTTAAGGAAGAGACCCAGTACTTC.

The chain has TRBV9 and TRBJ2-2; no reliable D call. The CDR3 contains 15 residues. In germline, CDR1 is SGDLS, CDR2 YYNGEE. V lost 4 bases to trimming and J lost 6 bases, with 16 bases between them. The CDR3 sequence is CASSRPSGSPGELFF. For the CDR3, the DNA is TGTGCCAGCAGCAGACCCTCCGGGTCCCCCGGGGAGCTGTTTTTT.

This sequence joins TRBV12-5 and TRBJ2-7, with 10 bases matching TRBD1. In germline, CDR1 is LGHNT, CDR2 FRNRAP. J lost 5 bases, V lost 4 bases, and 8 bases had no gene match. The CDR3 has 15 residues. The CDR3 DNA is TGTGCTAGTGGTTCCCCGGACAGGGGGTACGACGAGCAGTACTTC. Translating gives CASGSPDRGYDEQYF.

The rearrangement joins TRBV6-5 to TRBJ1-2, with TRBD1 identical over 7 bases. The CDR3 loop spans 16 amino acids. With 0 bases clipped from V and 3 bases from J, the junction kept 7 bases outside the gene matches. Germline V gene data show CDR1 as MNHEY and CDR2 as SVGAGI. The CDR3 loop reads CASSYSGQPLDYGYTF. CDR3 sequence (DNA): TGTGCCAGCAGTTACTCGGGACAGCCGCTAGACTATGGCTACACCTTC.